Below are 24 T cell receptor beta chains sequenced from a single sample in a study of T-cell reconstitution after alpha-beta-depleted transplantation in children. Library preparation (for TCRbeta) was performed with unique molecular identifiers. In TCRdb, the PCR reads were re-called with MiXCR into one record per CDR3 protein. The sample has roughly 670,000 distinct CDR3 sequences, about 12% seen once. The specimen comprised PBMCs, sampled before TCRalphabeta/CD19-depleted stem cell transplant. The receptors originated from a girl aged 2-10 years with congenital amegakaryocytic thrombocytopenia, due to receive a stem cell transplant.

As to this clonotype: A single base separates this from a much larger clone, so it may be a read error. V and J are TRBV12-3 or TRBV12-4 and TRBJ2-1; TRBD2 matches 7 bases. CDR3 length: 13 residues. For the CDR3, the DNA is TGTGCCAGCAGTTTGTATCGGGAGGATGAGCCGTTCTTC. Amino acids: CASSLYREDEPFF.

This sequence joins TRBV5-5 and TRBJ2-2, with 7 nucleotides matching TRBD1. The germline CDR1 and CDR2 sequences are SGHKS and YYEKEE (reference sequence). The trim removed 0 bases at V and 8 bases at J, leaving 7 bases unmatched. CDR3 length: 15 amino acids. CDR3 in amino acids: CASSLAPRGRGELFF. The DNA for the CDR3 is TGTGCCAGCAGCTTGGCCCCGAGGGGGCGGGGGGAGCTGTTTTTT.

V gene TRBV5-1 combines with J gene TRBJ2-1, with D perhaps matching TRBD1 or TRBD2 (5 bases each). The CDR3 is 18 amino acids. Germline-derived CDR1 and CDR2 are SGHRS and YFSETQ. The V and J ends lost 3 bases and 0 bases respectively, with 19 bases between them. The CDR3 protein is CASSWPVGAVSSYNEQFF. The CDR3 DNA is TGCGCCAGCAGCTGGCCGGTCGGGGCCGTGAGCTCCTACAATGAGCAGTTCTTC.

At least ten counts were recorded for this clonotype. The genes are TRBV5-1 and TRBJ2-5, with D unresolved. V was shortened by 0 bases and J by 2 bases, with 8 bases between the two germline ends. Germline assignment: CDR1 SGHRS and CDR2 YFSETQ. The CDR3 has 14 amino acids. In nucleotides, the CDR3 is TGCGCCAGCAGCTTGGACCGAGTACAAGAGACCCAGTACTTC. This encodes CASSLDRVQETQYF.

This rearrangement joins TRBV12-3 or TRBV12-4 to TRBJ2-2; no reliable D call. V lost 8 bases to trimming and J lost 3 bases, with 16 bases between them. The CDR3 consists of 15 residues. The CDR3 coding sequence is TGTGCCAGCTTTAATGAGTCGGCGGACACCGGGGAGCTGTTTTTT. It codes for CASFNESADTGELFF.

This clonotype came up a few times. This sequence joins TRBV18 and TRBJ2-1, with 9 bases that match TRBD2. Germline V gene lookup returns CDR1 KGHSH and CDR2 LQKENI. V lost 6 bases to trimming and J lost 8 bases; unmatched junction nucleotides: 20. There are 18 residues in the CDR3. The DNA of the CDR3 is TGTGCCAGCTCCTTCTCTTATAAAGCGGGAGGCGGTCTCGATGAGCAGTTCTTC. Translated, it gives CASSFSYKAGGGLDEQFF.

This clonotype was counted many times. The gene calls are TRBV5-1 and TRBJ2-7; D gene ambiguous. The CDR3 contains 12 residues. The V end was cut by 1 base, the J end by 6 bases, with 8 bases between. CDR1 and CDR2 (germline): SGHRS, YFSETQ. Here the CDR3 reads CASSLSPGEQYF. The CDR3 nucleotides are TGCGCCAGCAGCTTGTCCCCAGGCGAGCAGTACTTC.

At least ten counts were recorded for this clonotype. The rearrangement uses TRBV12-3 or TRBV12-4 and TRBJ1-3; a possible D gene is TRBD1 (6 bases). This CDR3 contains 14 residues. The germline V and J ends were trimmed by 6 bases and 0 bases, with 9 bases remaining between them. CDR3 DNA: TGTGCCAGCAGAAGGACAGCCTCTGGAAACACCATATATTTT. Encoded protein: CASRRTASGNTIYF.

This clonotype was seen repeatedly, ten times or more. The chain carries TRBV5-1 and TRBJ1-6; maybe TRBD1 (5 bases). Germline-derived CDR1 and CDR2 are SGHRS and YFSETQ. Between the trimmed V and J ends, which lost 3 bases and 14 bases, there was a span of 15 bases. The CDR3 consists of 13 residues. The CDR3 DNA follows: TGCGCCAGCAGCTCGGGGGACTCCACTGCCCTCCACTTT. This codes for CASSSGDSTALHF. Together with reference TRBV5-1 and TRBJ1-6, the CDR3 gives the full variable domain: KAGVTQTPRYLIKTRGQQVTLSCSPISGHRSVSWYQQTPGQGLQFLFEYFSETQRNKGNFPGRFSGRQFSNSRSEMNVSTLELGDSALYLCASSSGDSTALHFGNGTRLTVT.

This clonotype was seen many times. This rearrangement joins TRBV29-1 to TRBJ2-5; the D gene could be TRBD1 or TRBD2 (5 bases each). This CDR3 has 14 amino acids. The germline gives CDR1 SQVTM, CDR2 ANQGSEA. V was shortened by 5 bases and J by 5 bases, with 18 bases between the two germline ends. The CDR3 loop reads CSVFWLGVVETQYF. DNA of the CDR3: TGCAGCGTTTTTTGGTTGGGGGTTGTGGAGACCCAGTACTTC.

This clonotype was counted many times. CDR3 protein: CASKRTGGTEAFF. Written as DNA, the CDR3 is TGCGCCAGCAAAAGGACCGGCGGAACTGAAGCTTTCTTT. The V gene is TRBV5-1, the J gene TRBJ1-1; D not certain. Germline CDR1 is SGHRS and CDR2 is YFSETQ. Between the trimmed V and J ends, which lost 6 bases and 5 bases, there was a span of 14 bases. The CDR3 is 13 amino acids. Looking up the rest from reference TRBV5-1 and TRBJ1-1 gives the full variable domain: KAGVTQTPRYLIKTRGQQVTLSCSPISGHRSVSWYQQTPGQGLQFLFEYFSETQRNKGNFPGRFSGRQFSNSRSEMNVSTLELGDSALYLCASKRTGGTEAFFGQGTRLTVV.

Many counts were recorded for this clonotype. This chain uses TRBV27 with TRBJ2-7; a weak D match, TRBD1 (5 bases). Germline CDR1 reads MNHEY; CDR2 reads SMNVEV (reference sequence). Trimming removed 2 bases from V and 2 bases from J, with 10 bases in between. This CDR3 contains 14 residues. CDR3 bases: TGTGCCAGCAGTTTACGGGTGACAGCCTACGAGCAGTACTTC. Its translation: CASSLRVTAYEQYF.

This clonotype was seen a handful of times. The genes are TRBV7-8 and TRBJ2-1, with TRBD2 as a possible D gene (6 bases). Trimming took 1 base from V and 10 from J, leaving 8 bases between them. Germline assignment: CDR1 SGHVS and CDR2 FQNEAQ. The CDR3 is 12 residues long. CDR3 sequence: CASSLVREEQFF. CDR3 nucleotides: TGTGCCAGCAGCTTAGTCCGGGAGGAGCAGTTCTTC.

The sample holds a few counts of this clonotype. The chain has TRBV11-2 and TRBJ2-1; possibly TRBD2 for D (6 bases). CDR3 length: 14 residues. CDR1 SGHAT and CDR2 FQNNGV come from the germline V gene. Trimming took off 4 bases at V and 4 bases at J, with 11 bases between the two ends. Written as DNA, the CDR3 is TGTGCCAGCAGCTCCATGGGGGGTTACAATGAGCAGTTCTTC. Translated, it gives CASSSMGGYNEQFF.

The V call is TRBV2, the J call TRBJ2-2; D is perhaps TRBD2 (5 bases). The CDR3 runs to 14 residues. CDR1 is SNHLY, CDR2 FYNNEI, per germline. V lost 6 bases and J 3 bases, leaving 11 bases between the germline ends. The CDR3 is CASRRVEDTGELFF. CDR3 DNA: TGTGCCAGCAGGAGGGTCGAGGACACCGGGGAGCTGTTTTTT. The full variable domain, rest sourced from reference TRBV2 and TRBJ2-2, is EPEVTQTPSHQVTQMGQEVILRCVPISNHLYFYWYRQILGQKVEFLVSFYNNEISEKSEIFDDQFSVERPDGSNFTLKIRSTKLEDSAMYFCASRRVEDTGELFFGEGSRLTVL.

This clonotype appeared a few times. This chain uses TRBV7-8 with TRBJ2-3, with 15 bases identical to TRBD2. This CDR3 region has 20 residues. The V segment lost 5 bases and the J segment 0 bases; nucleotides outside the gene matches: 12. The germline CDR1 and CDR2 sequences are SGHVS and FQNEAQ. The CDR3 coding sequence is TGTGCCAGCAGCGCCCCCGGGACTAGCGGGAGGCCCACCAGCACAGATACGCAGTATTTT. This encodes CASSAPGTSGRPTSTDTQYF.

As concerns this clonotype: One junction end does not reproduce the germline sequence, and a read error may be involved. This rearrangement joins TRBV28 to TRBJ2-7, with 9 bases identical to TRBD2. CDR1 is MDHEN and CDR2 is SYDVKM in the germline V gene. The CDR3 is 15 residues long. The chain's CDR3 is CASSLFPGLAYEQSF. The CDR3 coding sequence is TGTGCCAGCAGTTTATTCCCGGGACTAGCCTACGAGCAGTCCTTC.

This clonotype was counted ten times or more. V gene TRBV5-1 combines with J gene TRBJ2-2, with TRBD2 matching 8 bases. This CDR3 region has 15 residues. CDR1 is SGHRS and CDR2 is YFSETQ in the germline V gene. Unmatched junction bases numbered 5, after V lost 3 bases and J lost 4 bases. The CDR3 DNA follows: TGCGCCAGCAGCTCAGCGGGAGCGGGCACCGGGGAGCTGTTTTTT. As protein: CASSSAGAGTGELFF.

The chain uses TRBV18 and TRBJ2-7; TRBD2 matches at 12 bases. CDR3 length equals 15 residues. V lost 4 bases and J lost 2; bases outside the gene matches: 3. Per the germline V gene, CDR1 is KGHSH and CDR2 is LQKENI. CDR3 nucleotide sequence: TGTGCCAGCTCACATCCTAGCGGGAGGGCCTACGAGCAGTACTTC. It is translated as CASSHPSGRAYEQYF. Together with reference TRBV18 and TRBJ2-7, the CDR3 gives the full variable domain: NAGVMQNPRHLVRRRGQEARLRCSPMKGHSHVYWYRQLPEEGLKFMVYLQKENIIDESGMPKERFSAEFPKEGPSILRIQQVVRGDSAAYFCASSHPSGRAYEQYFGPGTRLTVT.

The V call is TRBV7-9, the J call TRBJ1-4; D perhaps matches TRBD1 (5 bases). The CDR3 is 15 residues long. Germline loops: CDR1 SEHNR, CDR2 FQNEAQ (reference sequence). Trimming left V 4 bases short and J 4 bases short, with 13 bases between. The CDR3 DNA reads TGTGCCAGCAGCTCTAATTCAGGGTATAATGAAAAACTGTTTTTT. Encoded protein: CASSSNSGYNEKLFF.

This clonotype was observed many times. The V call is TRBV9, the J call TRBJ1-6; TRBD1 is a possible D gene (5 bases). The germline gives CDR1 SGDLS, CDR2 YYNGEE. Deletions cut 0 bases from V and 8 bases from J, with 9 bases between. CDR3 size: 14 residues. The CDR3 spells CASSVGGADSPLHF. The CDR3 nucleotides are TGTGCCAGCAGCGTAGGAGGGGCGGATTCACCCCTCCACTTT.

This chain connects TRBV29-1 to TRBJ2-2; TRBD1 aligns across 8 bases. The germline V gene encodes CDR1 SQVTM and CDR2 ANQGSEA. Trimming cost V 3 bases and J 1 base; bases outside gene matches: 7. The CDR3 is made up of 16 amino acids. The CDR3 nucleotides read TGCAGCGTTGAGTGGACAGGGCCTAAGAACACCGGGGAGCTGTTTTTT. Translation gives CSVEWTGPKNTGELFF.

Ten or more counts support this clonotype. CDR3 amino acids: CASKPNGQGQSNEQFF. The DNA of the CDR3 is TGTGCCAGCAAACCCAATGGGCAGGGGCAGAGCAATGAGCAGTTCTTC. This sequence joins TRBV12-3 or TRBV12-4 and TRBJ2-1, with D possibly TRBD1 on 6 matching bases. The CDR3 has 16 residues. Trimming stripped 7 bases from V and 6 bases from J, with 22 bases between.

This chain links TRBV7-9 with TRBJ2-1, with D possibly TRBD2 on 5 matching bases. Trimming removed 8 bases at V and 5 bases at J, with 7 bases between. This CDR3 region has 11 residues. Germline V gene lookup returns CDR1 SEHNR and CDR2 FQNEAQ (reference sequence). CDR3 loop: CASGGHNEQFF. CDR3 coding DNA: TGTGCCAGCGGAGGACACAATGAGCAGTTCTTC.